Following are 22 T cell receptor beta chains from one sample sequenced in a study of blood T cells in healthy people across ages (dated by TCRdb to the mid-2010s). Libraries were made using 5' RACE. Sequenced using an Illumina HiSeq 2500. The second PCR ran for roughly 7 to 12 cycles and used a J-beta primer mix along with a sample-barcoded 5' primer. The public sequencing data were trimmed at Q25 with fastp and processed into clonotypes with MiXCR by TCRdb, which kept only in-frame beta chains. Entries are consolidated by CDR3 protein sequence, retaining the most common genes and DNA. This sample has about 690,000 distinct CDR3 sequences in its table, and 40% to 50% of those were observed once. The ten largest make up around 30% of the sample. Material for sequencing was blood. Source of these receptors: an elderly man in good health.

This clonotype occurred many times. This rearrangement joins TRBV6-2 or TRBV6-3 to TRBJ2-5, with a tentative D call TRBD1 (6 bases). Germline CDR1 and CDR2: MNHEY and SVGEGT. The CDR3 is made up of 12 amino acids. The V and J ends lost 7 bases and 5 bases respectively, with 11 bases between them. Here the CDR3 DNA reads TGTGCCAGCATGAGGGGGTTTGAGACCCAGTACTTC. Protein product: CASMRGFETQYF.

The rearrangement joins TRBV12-3 or TRBV12-4 to TRBJ1-1; D may be TRBD1 (6 bases). This CDR3 contains 13 residues. With 6 bases removed from V and 4 bases from J, the gap between germline ends came to 12 bases. In nucleotides, the CDR3 is TGTGCCAGCAGCTCCGGGACACTCACTGAAGCTTTCTTT. The encoded protein is CASSSGTLTEAFF.

Only a few counts were recorded for this clonotype. CDR3 sequence (DNA): TGCAGTGCTGGTTCACGACTGACCCGCACAGATACGCAGTATTTT. Translated: CSAGSRLTRTDTQYF. V is TRBV20-1 and J is TRBJ2-3; no reliable D call. The CDR3 has 15 residues. Trimming cost V 5 bases and J 1 base, with 16 bases left between them. Germline V gives CDR1 DFQATT, CDR2 SNEGSKA (reference sequence).

This clonotype was observed once. The chain joins TRBV6-2 or TRBV6-3 to TRBJ2-3, with 7 bases lining up with TRBD2. Germline lookup yields CDR1 MNHEY and CDR2 SVGEGT. This CDR3 has 14 residues. Unmatched junction bases numbered 3, after V lost 5 bases and J lost 1 base. Here the CDR3 reads CASSARGGTDTQYF. The CDR3 DNA sequence: TGTGCCAGCAGTGCCCGGGGGGGCACAGATACGCAGTATTTT.

A single count supports this clonotype. The CDR3 loop is CASSFLGRAKNIQYF. The CDR3 coding sequence is TGTGCCAGCAGTTTCCTGGGGAGGGCCAAAAACATTCAGTACTTC. This rearrangement joins TRBV28 to TRBJ2-4; a weak D match, TRBD2 (6 bases). The CDR3 length is 15 residues. Germline CDR1 and CDR2: MDHEN and SYDVKM. The V end was cut by 3 bases, the J end by 1 base, with 10 bases between.

This clonotype has a count of ten or more. This sequence joins TRBV29-1 and TRBJ2-5, with 13 nucleotides matching TRBD2. The CDR3 is made up of 15 amino acids. Trimming cost V 7 bases and J 5 bases; bases outside gene matches: 10. The germline CDR1 and CDR2 sequences are SQVTM and ANQGSEA. This CDR3 reads CSARTSGSWAETQYF. CDR3 bases: TGCAGCGCAAGGACTAGCGGGAGTTGGGCGGAGACCCAGTACTTC.

The V and J genes are TRBV20-1 and TRBJ2-7; D is perhaps TRBD1 (6 bases). Germline CDR1 DFQATT, CDR2 SNEGSKA (reference sequence). Trimming pared 4 bases from V and 2 bases from J, leaving 12 bases between. The CDR3 length is 13 residues. This CDR3 is CSATEDRTYEQYF. In DNA form, the CDR3 reads TGCAGTGCTACCGAAGACAGGACCTACGAGCAGTACTTC.

The count of this clonotype is one. V gene TRBV12-3 or TRBV12-4 combines with J gene TRBJ1-1; a possible D gene is TRBD1 (6 bases). The CDR3 sequence is 12 residues long. Trimming took 6 bases from V and 6 from J, leaving 11 bases between them. CDR3 region: CASRPTGPEAFF. The CDR3 DNA is TGTGCCAGCAGGCCGACAGGCCCTGAAGCTTTCTTT.

Many counts were recorded for this clonotype. This sequence joins TRBV21-1 and TRBJ2-6; the D call of TRBD1 is as the table states it, not checked on the DNA. TRBV21-1 constitutes a pseudogene. The CDR3 has 21 residues. CDR3 region: CASSKGQVRTGGNSGANVLTF. CDR3 nucleotide sequence: TGTGCCAGCAGCAAAGGTCAGGTTAGAACAGGGGGTAACTCTGGGGCCAACGTCCTGACTTTC.

The V call is TRBV4-1, the J call TRBJ2-3, with TRBD2 matching 9 bases. The CDR3 spans 13 residues. CDR1 is MGHRA, CDR2 YSYEKL, per germline. The V gene end was trimmed by 0 bases and the J gene end by 9 bases; junction bases not matched to a gene: 1. CDR3 protein: CASSQEGLATQYF. The CDR3 DNA reads as TGCGCCAGCAGCCAAGAGGGACTAGCCACGCAGTATTTT.

This sequence joins TRBV20-1 and TRBJ1-1; D is possibly TRBD1 (5 bases). Germline V gives CDR1 DFQATT, CDR2 SNEGSKA (reference sequence). This CDR3 is built from 14 residues. Trimming left V 0 bases short and J 3 bases short, with 11 bases between. The DNA of the CDR3 is TGCAGTGCTAGAGATCCCGGGGGGGACACTGAAGCTTTCTTT. This codes for CSARDPGGDTEAFF.

The table lists this clonotype with a few counts. This chain connects TRBV7-6 to TRBJ2-7; TRBD2 aligns across 9 bases. The CDR3 is 18 residues long. Germline V gives CDR1 SGHVS, CDR2 FNYEAQ. Losses at the gene ends were 1 base for V and 3 bases for J; bases not matched to a gene: 13. The CDR3 sequence is CASSLGGGLATKVYEQYF. The CDR3, as DNA: TGTGCCAGCAGCTTAGGAGGTGGACTAGCGACGAAGGTCTACGAGCAGTACTTC.

This chain links TRBV20-1 with TRBJ2-7; 14 bases fit TRBD2. The trim removed 5 bases at V and 4 bases at J, leaving 10 bases unmatched. This CDR3 spans 16 amino acids. The germline V gene encodes CDR1 DFQATT and CDR2 SNEGSKA (reference sequence). This chain's CDR3 is CSAGPGLAGVVYEQYF. CDR3 DNA: TGCAGTGCTGGGCCGGGACTAGCGGGGGTAGTTTACGAGCAGTACTTC.

This clonotype was counted only a few times. The CDR3 DNA sequence: TGTGCCAGCAGTTTAGAGGTGGACAGGGACCGCGGCTACACCTTC. As protein: CASSLEVDRDRGYTF. This sequence joins TRBV12-3 or TRBV12-4 and TRBJ1-2; 8 bases are a match to TRBD1. J lost 8 bases, V lost 1 base, and 9 bases had no gene match. The CDR3 length is 15 residues.

The V call is TRBV20-1, the J call TRBJ2-3, with unresolved D. V dropped 0 bases and J dropped 0 bases, with 7 bases sitting between them. Germline lookup yields CDR1 DFQATT and CDR2 SNEGSKA (reference sequence). CDR3 length: 14 amino acids. The CDR3 DNA reads as TGCAGTGCTAGAGATATTGGCAGCACAGATACGCAGTATTTT. Translation gives CSARDIGSTDTQYF.

This CDR3 reads CASSPGGQDYEQYF. In nucleotides, the CDR3 is TGTGCCAGCAGCCCAGGGGGACAGGACTACGAGCAGTACTTC. The V and J genes are TRBV11-3 and TRBJ2-7, with 8 bases lining up with TRBD1. Germline V CDR1 and CDR2: SGHNT, YENEEA. V trimming: 5 bases; J trimming: 3 bases; junction bases outside the gene matches: 6. This CDR3 is built from 14 residues.

The gene calls are TRBV12-3 or TRBV12-4 and TRBJ1-1, with 7 bases identical to TRBD1. The CDR3 is 15 amino acids. Trimming removed 7 bases from V and 2 bases from J; junction bases left unmatched: 10. The CDR3 spells CASIQGGNRNTEAFF. In DNA, the CDR3 is TGTGCCAGCATCCAGGGGGGTAATCGAAACACTGAAGCTTTCTTT.

A few counts support this clonotype. The V gene is TRBV15, the J gene TRBJ2-3; TRBD2 might be the D (5 bases). Germline CDR1 LNHNV, CDR2 YYDKDF (reference sequence). The CDR3 length is 15 residues. Deletions cut 1 base from V and 1 base from J, with 9 bases between. CDR3 loop: CATSRGRAGTDTQYF. The CDR3 nucleotides read TGTGCCACCAGCAGAGGCCGAGCGGGCACAGATACGCAGTATTTT. Variable domain in full (rest from reference TRBV15 and TRBJ2-3): DAMVIQNPRYQVTQFGKPVTLSCSQTLNHNVMYWYQQKSSQAPKLLFHYYDKDFNNEADTPDNFQSRRPNTSFCFLDIRSPGLGDTAMYLCATSRGRAGTDTQYFGPGTRLTVL.

The chain recombines TRBV24-1 with TRBJ2-5; D is unclear. The V end was cut by 1 base, the J end by 4 bases, with 6 bases between. Germline CDR1 KGHDR, CDR2 SFDVKD. This CDR3 is built from 13 residues. CDR3 loop: CATSDFSGETQYF. The CDR3 DNA reads as TGTGCCACCAGTGATTTTTCTGGAGAGACCCAGTACTTC.

There are a few counts of this clonotype. CDR3 residues: CASSFTKGLAGETQYF. The DNA of the CDR3 is TGTGCCAGCAGCTTCACTAAGGGACTAGCGGGAGAGACCCAGTACTTC. This chain links TRBV7-6 with TRBJ2-5; TRBD2 aligns across 12 bases. V gave up 3 bases and J gave up 4 bases; unmatched junction bases: 6. This CDR3 is 16 amino acids long. The germline gives CDR1 SGHVS, CDR2 FNYEAQ.

About this clonotype itself: Since a much larger clone is just one base distant, this may be a read error. V is TRBV7-9 and J is TRBJ2-3; a possible D gene is TRBD1 (5 bases). The CDR3 is 13 amino acids. CDR1 is SEHNR, CDR2 FQNEAQ, per germline (reference sequence). The CDR3 loop reads CASSRAVTGTQYF. CDR3 sequence (DNA): TGTGCCAGCAGTCGCGCTGTCACAGGTACGCAGTATTTT.

The chain combines TRBV20-1 with TRBJ2-7, with a possible D match to TRBD1 (5 bases). V was cut by 3 bases and J by 3 bases, with 15 bases left in between. The CDR3 loop spans 14 amino acids. In germline, CDR1 is DFQATT, CDR2 SNEGSKA (reference sequence). CDR3 sequence reads: CSASPGRAVYEQYF. CDR3 bases: TGCAGTGCTAGCCCTGGCAGGGCAGTCTACGAGCAGTACTTC.